The source of this T cell receptor beta chain is a study of blood T cell repertoires in COVID-19. TCRdb's copy holds only in-frame clones and misses some; the assay was immunoSEQ multiplex PCR. The table includes 65,000 to 90,000 clones, roughly nine tenths detected once. CDR3 length equals 14 residues. V was clipped by 1 base and J by 5 bases, with 11 bases between them. The germline V gene has CDR1 MNHNS and CDR2 SASEGT. The chain links TRBV6-1 to TRBJ1-2, with TRBD1 as a possible D gene (5 bases). Sequencing was carried out using peripheral blood. The TCR sequence derives from a man older than 75 with acute or convalescent COVID-19. CDR3 in amino acids: CASSEETGFYGYTF. DNA for the CDR3: TGTGCCAGCAGTGAAGAAACAGGTTTTTATGGCTACACCTTC.